This is a list of T cell receptor beta chains from one sample in a study of cytomegalovirus exposure and HLA in healthy donors. This table comes from immunoSEQ multiplex PCR, and its TCRdb copy is limited to in-frame clones, with some not included. The profile shows 160,000 or so clones, roughly 80% of them singletons. Sequences were obtained from PBMCs. These receptors all come from a middle-aged man in good health and CMV-seropositive. Each CDR3 is given with its conserved first and last residue. Each record gives: V gene, J gene, CDR3 protein.

>TRBV5-4|TRBJ2-5
CASTSGTFRETQYF
>TRBV7-9|TRBJ1-2
CASSLDQNSRYGYTF
>TRBV7-2|TRBJ2-7
CASSPSSGGAYEQYF
>TRBV5-6|TRBJ2-1
CASSHGTGTLEQFF
>TRBV27|TRBJ1-6
CASSLRHLHILHF
>TRBV14|TRBJ1-2
CASTEQASYGYTF
>TRBV6-4|TRBJ2-5
CASSPAGQKETQYF
>TRBV7-3|TRBJ2-7
CASSSPGGLAGGTYEQYF
>TRBV4-1|TRBJ2-5
CASRKSAAYQETQYF
>TRBV4-2|TRBJ1-1
CASSQPLVSRGQTNTEAFF
>TRBV5-1|TRBJ2-1
CASSLPSGVSNEQFF
>TRBV19|TRBJ2-5
CASSGTQGETQYF
>TRBV28|TRBJ2-7
CASSSGQGDSYEQYF
>TRBV7-9|TRBJ1-6
CASSGTDGSSYNSPLHF
>TRBV5-4|TRBJ2-7
CASSDRDGSYEQYF
>TRBV7-2|TRBJ2-7
CASSQDSYEQYF
>TRBV7-8|TRBJ1-2
CASSPRGGLSYGYTF
>TRBV28|TRBJ1-5
CAISGQGRNQPQHF
>TRBV19|TRBJ2-7
CASSPDRAYEQYF
>TRBV11-2|TRBJ1-2
CASSLTGGYGYTF
>TRBV28|TRBJ2-5
CASSPQGTQYF
>TRBV27|TRBJ2-7
CASSLYGGSYEQYF
>TRBV18|TRBJ1-2
CASSLGQALKTYGYTF